The 14 T cell receptor beta chains below come from one sample, sequenced in a study of beta chain features in type 1 diabetes. General study findings and limits: Significant though moderate, a shortening of TCRB CDR3s appeared in all four CD4+ subsets of Type 1 diabetes patients.

These TCRs are of unknown antigen specificity. TCRB transcripts that were expressed got sequenced, as all of the isolated RNA had been reverse transcribed. Libraries were prepared by immunoSEQ multiplex PCR; TCRdb keeps only in-frame clonotypes and omits some of them. The repertoire holds around 300,000 clones, around 16% seen once, with approximately 0.015% in the top ten. Material: naive CD4+ T cells from blood. These TCRs come from a man in his late teens or twenties with type 1 diabetes.

The chain uses TRBV10-3 and TRBJ2-3; a weak D match, TRBD2 (5 bases). The V gene's germline CDR1 is ENHRY and CDR2 SYGVKD. The ends were cut back, 11 bases at V and 4 bases at J, with 10 bases in the middle. The CDR3 has 11 amino acids. CDR3 sequence: CASKGADTQYF. The CDR3 coding sequence is TGTGCCTCAAAGGGAGCAGATACGCAGTATTTT.

The chain is built from TRBV28 and TRBJ2-1; a weak D match, TRBD1 (5 bases). Trimming cost V 5 bases and J 4 bases, with 9 bases left between them. Germline values: CDR1 MDHEN, CDR2 SYDVKM. This CDR3 has 13 residues. The CDR3 is CASSTTVYNEQFF. The CDR3 nucleotides are TGTGCCAGCAGTACGACAGTTTACAATGAGCAGTTCTTC.

The CDR3 DNA reads as TGTGCCAGTAGTATTCCCCCCGGGGAACCTGGGGCCAACGTCCTGACTTTC. Protein: CASSIPPGEPGANVLTF. The chain couples TRBV19 to TRBJ2-6; a possible D gene is TRBD2 (5 bases). The CDR3 loop spans 17 amino acids. Per the germline V gene, CDR1 is LNHDA and CDR2 is SQIVND (reference sequence). The V end lost 3 bases, the J end lost 2 bases, and 14 bases lay between the germline ends.

This clone showed up just a few times. The rearrangement links TRBV28 to TRBJ2-4; 9 bases line up with TRBD2. CDR3 length equals 15 residues. Germline V lookup: CDR1 MDHEN, CDR2 SYDVKM. V gave up 3 bases and J gave up 5 bases; unmatched junction bases: 5. The CDR3 nucleotides read TGTGCCAGCAGTTTTCGCGGGGGGGCGGAAAACATTCAGTACTTC. Residues: CASSFRGGAENIQYF.

CDR3 amino acids: CASSIRYATDTQYF. The CDR3 nucleotides are TGTGCCAGTAGTATCCGGTACGCTACAGATACGCAGTATTTT. The V and J genes are TRBV19 and TRBJ2-3; D is unresolved. V lost 3 bases and J 3 bases, leaving 10 bases between the germline ends. CDR3 size: 14 residues. The germline gives CDR1 LNHDA, CDR2 SQIVND (reference sequence).

The sample holds a few counts of this clone. The rearrangement joins TRBV5-1 to TRBJ2-1; 9 bases are shared with TRBD2. Losses at the gene ends were 4 bases for V and 5 bases for J; bases not matched to a gene: 13. The CDR3 is made up of 17 amino acids. The V gene's germline CDR1 is SGHRS and CDR2 YFSETQ. CDR3 bases: TGCGCCAGCAGCCAGATCCTGGCGGGAGGGGGCAACAATGAGCAGTTCTTC. Protein sequence: CASSQILAGGGNNEQFF. The variable domain in full, completed from reference TRBV5-1 and TRBJ2-1, reads KAGVTQTPRYLIKTRGQQVTLSCSPISGHRSVSWYQQTPGQGLQFLFEYFSETQRNKGNFPGRFSGRQFSNSRSEMNVSTLELGDSALYLCASSQILAGGGNNEQFFGPGTRLTVL.

V is TRBV9 and J is TRBJ1-2; D not certain. V lost 0 bases and J 5 bases, leaving 11 bases between the germline ends. Germline CDR1 is SGDLS and CDR2 is YYNGEE. CDR3 length: 14 amino acids. The DNA of the CDR3 is TGTGCCAGCAGCGTAGCTCAAGCGGTTTATGGCTACACCTTC. The encoded protein is CASSVAQAVYGYTF. The full variable domain, in which reference TRBV9 and TRBJ1-2 provide the parts outside the CDR3, is DSGVTQTPKHLITATGQRVTLRCSPRSGDLSVYWYQQSLDQGLQFLIQYYNGEERAKGNILERFSAQQFPDLHSELNLSSLELGDSALYFCASSVAQAVYGYTFGSGTRLTVV.

This clone was recorded a few times. The J gene is TRBJ2-1, the V gene TRBV29-1; the match to TRBD2 covers 8 bases. V shed 6 bases, J shed 4 bases, and the junction held 17 bases outside the gene matches. Germline V gene data show CDR1 as SQVTM and CDR2 as ANQGSEA. This CDR3 is 17 amino acids long. As DNA, the CDR3 is TGCAGCGTCGCCGCGGGGGGAAAAACCGGAAAATACAATGAGCAGTTCTTC. Amino acids: CSVAAGGKTGKYNEQFF.

The chain uses TRBV7-2 and TRBJ2-1; 11 bases are shared with TRBD2. V shed 1 base and J 6 bases; nucleotides not matched to a gene: 2. CDR1 is SGHTA and CDR2 is FQGNSA in the germline V gene. The CDR3 runs 15 residues. CDR3 sequence: CASSLVGTSGNEQFF. CDR3 nucleotides: TGTGCCAGCAGCTTAGTGGGGACTAGCGGCAATGAGCAGTTCTTC.

The chain couples TRBV30 to TRBJ2-3, with D possibly matching TRBD1 (5 bases). CDR3 size: 13 residues. Germline V lookup: CDR1 GTSNPN, CDR2 SVGIG (reference sequence). V was shortened by 8 bases and J by 2 bases, with 14 bases between the two germline ends. The CDR3 nucleotides read TGTGCCGGGGCTCGGGTCTCCACAGATACGCAGTATTTT. Protein: CAGARVSTDTQYF.

V usage is TRBV5-1 and J usage is TRBJ1-4; 7 nucleotides match TRBD1. Germline-derived CDR1 and CDR2 are SGHRS and YFSETQ. The V and J ends lost 4 bases and 0 bases, in that order; junction bases with no gene match: 6. CDR3 length: 16 residues. DNA of the CDR3: TGCGCCAGCAGCCGGGGACAGACTGCAACTAATGAAAAACTGTTTTTT. The encoded protein is CASSRGQTATNEKLFF.

This clone was found a few times. CDR3 region: CASSLYSLGGNEQYF. CDR3 nucleotides: TGTGCCAGCAGCTTATACTCCCTCGGAGGGAACGAGCAGTACTTC. The J gene is TRBJ2-7, the V gene TRBV7-2, with D tentatively TRBD2 (6 bases). This CDR3 has 15 residues. Trimming stripped 2 bases from V and 5 bases from J, with 16 bases between. CDR1 is SGHTA and CDR2 is FQGNSA in the germline V gene.

In this sample, this clone turned up a few times. The chain links TRBV15 to TRBJ2-1; 8 bases line up with TRBD2. The V gene's germline CDR1 is LNHNV and CDR2 YYDKDF (reference sequence). V trimming: 1 base; J trimming: 6 bases; junction bases outside the gene matches: 2. This CDR3 region has 14 residues. CDR3 sequence: CATSRGGTSNEQFF. In DNA, the CDR3 is TGTGCCACCAGCAGAGGTGGGACTAGCAATGAGCAGTTCTTC.

The chain carries TRBV30 and TRBJ1-5; 9 nucleotides line up with TRBD1. The CDR3 runs 18 residues. J lost 1 base, V lost 3 bases, and 13 bases had no gene match. CDR1 and CDR2 (germline): GTSNPN, SVGIG (reference sequence). This chain's CDR3 is CAWSRDRESEGSNQPQHF. CDR3 sequence (DNA): TGTGCCTGGAGCCGGGACAGGGAATCGGAAGGAAGCAATCAGCCCCAGCATTTT.